The clone carrying this T cell receptor beta chain has a handful of counts. Making TCR cDNA involved 5'RACE template switching, which added UMIs and a universal primer site. TCRdb used MiXCR to reprocess the 5' RACE reads, holding one entry per CDR3 protein. Of about 580,000 distinct CDR3 sequences listed, about 17% are singletons. The data belong to a study of T cells after yellow fever vaccination. Study information: It was SMART-Seq v4 Ultra Low Input that prepared the fractions with low cell numbers.

Germline assignment: CDR1 SGHRS and CDR2 YFSETQ. Trimming cost V 4 bases and J 1 base; bases outside gene matches: 12. This CDR3 is 17 amino acids long. The source was PBMCs, collected roughly 5 days after the first yellow fever vaccination. The receptor's source is a man in his late teens or twenties who received the YFV17D yellow fever vaccine. The chain recombines TRBV5-1 with TRBJ1-1; 8 nucleotides agree with TRBD1. CDR3 in DNA: TGCGCCAGCAGCCTTCACCGGGACAGGATTGGGAACACTGAAGCTTTCTTT. It translates to CASSLHRDRIGNTEAFF.